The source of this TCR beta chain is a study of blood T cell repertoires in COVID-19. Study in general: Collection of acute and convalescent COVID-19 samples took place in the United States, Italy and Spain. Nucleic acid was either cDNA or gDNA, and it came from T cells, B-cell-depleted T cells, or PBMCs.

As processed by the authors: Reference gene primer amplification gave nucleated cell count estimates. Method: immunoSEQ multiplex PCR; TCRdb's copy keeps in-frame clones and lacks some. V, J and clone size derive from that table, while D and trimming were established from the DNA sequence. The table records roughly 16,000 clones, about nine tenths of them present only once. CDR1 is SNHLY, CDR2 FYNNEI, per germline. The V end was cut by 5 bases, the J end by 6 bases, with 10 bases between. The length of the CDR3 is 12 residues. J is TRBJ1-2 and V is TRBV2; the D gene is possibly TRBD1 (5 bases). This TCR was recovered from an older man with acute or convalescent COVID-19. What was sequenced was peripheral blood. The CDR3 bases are TGTGCCAGCAGTCCGGGGGGGGATGGCTACACCTTC. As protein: CASSPGGDGYTF.